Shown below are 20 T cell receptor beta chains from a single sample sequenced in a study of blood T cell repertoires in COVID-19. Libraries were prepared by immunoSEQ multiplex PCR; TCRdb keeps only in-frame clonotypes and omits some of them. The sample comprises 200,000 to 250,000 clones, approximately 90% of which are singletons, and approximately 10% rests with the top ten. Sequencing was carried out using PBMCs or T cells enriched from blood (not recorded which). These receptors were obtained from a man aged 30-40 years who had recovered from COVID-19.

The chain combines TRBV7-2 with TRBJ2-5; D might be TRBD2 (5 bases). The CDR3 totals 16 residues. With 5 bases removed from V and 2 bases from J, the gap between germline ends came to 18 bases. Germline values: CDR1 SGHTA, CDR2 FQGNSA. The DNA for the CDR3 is TGTGCCAGCAGCGCCTATATAGCGCCGAATCAAGAGACCCAGTACTTC. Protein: CASSAYIAPNQETQYF.

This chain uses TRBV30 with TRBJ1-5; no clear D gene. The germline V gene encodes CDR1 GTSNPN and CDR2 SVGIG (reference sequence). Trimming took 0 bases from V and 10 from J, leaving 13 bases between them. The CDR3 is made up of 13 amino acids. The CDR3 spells CAWSVRGAHPQHF. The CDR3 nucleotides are TGTGCCTGGAGTGTACGCGGAGCTCATCCCCAGCATTTT.

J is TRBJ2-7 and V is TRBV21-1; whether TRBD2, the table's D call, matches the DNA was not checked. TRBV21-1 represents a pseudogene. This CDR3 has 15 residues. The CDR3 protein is CASSKGEIDPLEQYF. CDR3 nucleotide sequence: TGTGCCAGCAGCAAAGGGGAGATAGACCCTCTCGAGCAGTACTTC.

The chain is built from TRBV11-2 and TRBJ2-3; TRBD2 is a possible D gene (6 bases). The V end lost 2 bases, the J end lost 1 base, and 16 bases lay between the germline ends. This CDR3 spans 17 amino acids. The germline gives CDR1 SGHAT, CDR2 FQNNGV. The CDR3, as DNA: TGTGCCAGCAGCTTATTAGCATTGTTAGCGGGCACAGATACGCAGTATTTT. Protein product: CASSLLALLAGTDTQYF.

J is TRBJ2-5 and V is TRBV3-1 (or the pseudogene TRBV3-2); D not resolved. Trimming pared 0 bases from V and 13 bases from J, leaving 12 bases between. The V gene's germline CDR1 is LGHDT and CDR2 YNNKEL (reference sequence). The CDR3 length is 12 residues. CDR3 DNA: TGTGCCAGCAGCCAAGACCTCCAGGATCCGTACTTC. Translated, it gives CASSQDLQDPYF.

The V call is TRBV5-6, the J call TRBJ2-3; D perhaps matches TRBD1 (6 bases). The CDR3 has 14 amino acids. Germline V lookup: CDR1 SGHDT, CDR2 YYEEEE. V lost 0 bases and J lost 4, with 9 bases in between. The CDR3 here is CASSLGGRPDTQYF. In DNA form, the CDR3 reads TGTGCCAGCAGCTTGGGGGGGCGCCCAGATACGCAGTATTTT.

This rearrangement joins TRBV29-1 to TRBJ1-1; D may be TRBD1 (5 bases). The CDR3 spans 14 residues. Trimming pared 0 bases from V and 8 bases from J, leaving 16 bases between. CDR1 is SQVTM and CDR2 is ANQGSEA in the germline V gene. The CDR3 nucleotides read TGCAGCGTTGAAGATCCACGGGGGGGTCTCGAAGCTTTCTTT. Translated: CSVEDPRGGLEAFF.

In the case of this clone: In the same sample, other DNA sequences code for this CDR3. The CDR3 loop reads CASSLDSYGYTF. DNA of the CDR3: TGTGCCAGCAGCCTTGACAGTTATGGCTACACCTTC. The chain has TRBV25-1 and TRBJ1-2, with TRBD1 as a possible D gene (5 bases). This CDR3 has 12 residues. Per the germline V gene, CDR1 is MGHDK and CDR2 is SYGVNS. V gave up 6 bases and J gave up 5 bases, with 10 bases separating them.

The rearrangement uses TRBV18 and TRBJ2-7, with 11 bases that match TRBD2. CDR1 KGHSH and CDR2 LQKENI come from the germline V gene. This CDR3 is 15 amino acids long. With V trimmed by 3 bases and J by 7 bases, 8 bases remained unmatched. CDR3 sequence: CASSPELAGVGEQYF. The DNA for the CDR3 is TGTGCCAGCTCACCGGAACTAGCGGGAGTTGGGGAGCAGTACTTC.

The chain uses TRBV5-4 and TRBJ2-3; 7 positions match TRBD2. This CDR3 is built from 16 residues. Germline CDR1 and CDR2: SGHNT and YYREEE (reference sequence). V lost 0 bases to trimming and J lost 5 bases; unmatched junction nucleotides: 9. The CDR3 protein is CASSLGRGRVGDTQYF. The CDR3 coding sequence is TGTGCCAGCAGCTTGGGGCGGGGGAGAGTGGGAGATACGCAGTATTTT.

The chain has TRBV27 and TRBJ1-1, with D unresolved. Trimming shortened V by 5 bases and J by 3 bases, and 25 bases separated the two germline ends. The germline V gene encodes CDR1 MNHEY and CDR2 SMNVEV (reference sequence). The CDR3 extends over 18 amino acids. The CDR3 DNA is TGTGCCAGCAGTCGAACAGTCGGGAGGAAGGATTTGGACACTGAAGCTTTCTTT. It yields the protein CASSRTVGRKDLDTEAFF.

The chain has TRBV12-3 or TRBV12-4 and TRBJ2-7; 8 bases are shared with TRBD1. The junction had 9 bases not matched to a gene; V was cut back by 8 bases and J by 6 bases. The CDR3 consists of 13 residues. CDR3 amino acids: CASGHRGSGEQYF. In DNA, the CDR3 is TGTGCCAGCGGGCACAGGGGGTCGGGCGAGCAGTACTTC.

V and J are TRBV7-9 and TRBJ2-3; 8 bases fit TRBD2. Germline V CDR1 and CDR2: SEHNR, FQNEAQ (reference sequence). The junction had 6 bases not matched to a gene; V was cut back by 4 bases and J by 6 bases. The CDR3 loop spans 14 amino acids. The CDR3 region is CASSSGGAGDTQYF. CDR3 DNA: TGTGCCAGCAGCTCCGGGGGGGCGGGGGATACGCAGTATTTT. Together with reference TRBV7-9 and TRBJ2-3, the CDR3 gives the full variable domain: DTGVSQNPRHKITKRGQNVTFRCDPISEHNRLYWYRQTLGQGPEFLTYFQNEAQLEKSRLLSDRFSAERPKGSFSTLEIQRTEQGDSAMYLCASSSGGAGDTQYFGPGTRLTVL.

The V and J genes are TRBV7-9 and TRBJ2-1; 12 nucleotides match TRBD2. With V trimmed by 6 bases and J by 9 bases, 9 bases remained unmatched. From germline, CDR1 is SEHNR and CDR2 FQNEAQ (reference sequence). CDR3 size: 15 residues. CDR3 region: CASSLTSGSLSEQFF. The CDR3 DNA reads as TGTGCCAGCAGTCTGACTAGCGGGAGTCTCAGTGAGCAGTTCTTC. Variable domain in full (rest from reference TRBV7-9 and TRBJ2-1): DTGVSQNPRHKITKRGQNVTFRCDPISEHNRLYWYRQTLGQGPEFLTYFQNEAQLEKSRLLSDRFSAERPKGSFSTLEIQRTEQGDSAMYLCASSLTSGSLSEQFFGPGTRLTVL.

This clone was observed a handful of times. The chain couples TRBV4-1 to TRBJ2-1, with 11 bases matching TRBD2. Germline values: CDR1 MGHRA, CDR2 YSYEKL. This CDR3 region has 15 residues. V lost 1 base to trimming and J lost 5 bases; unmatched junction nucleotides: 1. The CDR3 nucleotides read TGCGCCAGCAGCCAAGGACTAGCGGGGAACAATGAGCAGTTCTTC. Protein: CASSQGLAGNNEQFF.

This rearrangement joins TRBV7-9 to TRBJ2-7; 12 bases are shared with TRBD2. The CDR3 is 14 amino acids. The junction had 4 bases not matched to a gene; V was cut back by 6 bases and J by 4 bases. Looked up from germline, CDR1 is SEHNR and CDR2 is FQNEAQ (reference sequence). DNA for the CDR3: TGTGCCAGCAGTCGGACTAGCGGGGCGTACGAGCAGTACTTC. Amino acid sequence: CASSRTSGAYEQYF.

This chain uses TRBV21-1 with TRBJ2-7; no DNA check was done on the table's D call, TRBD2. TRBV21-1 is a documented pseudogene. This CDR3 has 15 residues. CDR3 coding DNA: TGTGCCAGCGGCCCCGGGACTAGCGGGGATCACGAGCAGTACTTC. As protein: CASGPGTSGDHEQYF.

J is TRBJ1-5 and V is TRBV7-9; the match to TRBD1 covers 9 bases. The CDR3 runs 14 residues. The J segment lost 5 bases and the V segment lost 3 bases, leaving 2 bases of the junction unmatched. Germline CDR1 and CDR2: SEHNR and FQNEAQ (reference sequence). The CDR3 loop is CASSLGQGHQPQHF. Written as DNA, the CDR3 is TGTGCCAGCAGCTTGGGACAGGGCCATCAGCCCCAGCATTTT.

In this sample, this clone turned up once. CDR3 protein: CASSLKTGGYTGELFF. The CDR3 coding sequence is TGTGCCAGCAGTTTAAAAACGGGGGGATACACCGGGGAGCTGTTTTTT. This chain joins TRBV27 and TRBJ2-2, with 7 bases lining up with TRBD2. The V gene end was trimmed by 2 bases and the J gene end by 3 bases; junction bases not matched to a gene: 6. The CDR3 runs to 16 residues. Germline CDR1 MNHEY, CDR2 SMNVEV (reference sequence).

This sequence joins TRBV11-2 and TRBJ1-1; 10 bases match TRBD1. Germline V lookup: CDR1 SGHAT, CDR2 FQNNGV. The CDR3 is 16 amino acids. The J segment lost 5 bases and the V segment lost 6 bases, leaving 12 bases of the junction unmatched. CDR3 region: CASRNRVGQGHTEAFF. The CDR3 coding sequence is TGTGCCAGCAGAAACAGGGTGGGACAGGGGCATACTGAAGCTTTCTTT.